This T cell receptor (beta chain) originates from a study of blood T cell repertoires in COVID-19. V lost 7 bases and J 7 bases, leaving 10 bases between the germline ends. The CDR3 runs 12 residues. Produced via immunoSEQ multiplex PCR; TCRdb's table is partial and in-frame only. The top ten hold roughly 18% of the sample, which has approximately 100,000 clones, approximately 82% seen once. Specimen: peripheral blood. J is TRBJ2-2 and V is TRBV12-3 or TRBV12-4; a weak D match, TRBD2 (6 bases). The source is a woman aged 55-69 years with acute or convalescent COVID-19. Written as DNA, the CDR3 is TGTGCCAGCACTTGGCGGGGCGGGGAGCTGTTTTTT. Translation gives CASTWRGGELFF.